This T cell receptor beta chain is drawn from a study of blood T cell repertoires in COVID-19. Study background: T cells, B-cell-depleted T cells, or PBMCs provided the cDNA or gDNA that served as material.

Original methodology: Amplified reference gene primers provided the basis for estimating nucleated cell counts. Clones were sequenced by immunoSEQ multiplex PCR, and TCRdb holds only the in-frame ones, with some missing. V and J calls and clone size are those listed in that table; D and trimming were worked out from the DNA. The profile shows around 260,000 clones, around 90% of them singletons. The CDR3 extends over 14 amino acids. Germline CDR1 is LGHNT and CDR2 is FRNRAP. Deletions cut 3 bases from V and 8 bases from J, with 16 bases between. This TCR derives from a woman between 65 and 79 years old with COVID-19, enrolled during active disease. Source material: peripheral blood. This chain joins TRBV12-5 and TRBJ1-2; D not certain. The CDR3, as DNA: TGTGCTAGTGGTTTAGGCGGAGTAGGAATGGGCTACACCTTC. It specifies CASGLGGVGMGYTF. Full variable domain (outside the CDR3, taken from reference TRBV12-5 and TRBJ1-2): DARVTQTPRHKVTEMGQEVTMRCQPILGHNTVFWYRQTMMQGLELLAYFRNRAPLDDSGMPKDRFSAEMPDATLATLKIQPSEPRDSAVYFCASGLGGVGMGYTFGSGTRLTVV.